This TCR beta chain derives from a study of shared clonotypes between healthy human individuals (dated by TCRdb to about 2020). Some background on the complete study: A couple of women and a few men aged 18 to 49 years were included in the cohort. Per donor, leukapheresis produced somewhere between about 0.94 and 9.5 billion PBMCs. For each donor, three plates each were used for CD4 naive and CD4 memory, two plates were used for CD8 naive, and one plate was used for CD8 memory. Different laboratories and diverse techniques were used to prepare libraries and sequence TCR repertoires, to increase sequencing depth and limit assay-specific biases. To estimate repertoire size and how much clonotype sharing occurs between individuals, the study deeply sequenced the blood TCR repertoires of several healthy adults.

General study outcomes and caveats: Sampling was limited to blood, and TCR repertoires in tissue likely differ from TCR repertoires in blood. Sharing across a few donors was observed for 4.5% to 6.5% of naive CD4, about 3.2% of naive CD8, over 2% of memory CD4, and less than 0.45% of memory CD8 clonotypes. Pairwise subsampling led to the expectation that sequencing depth would affect the degree of clonotype sharing among donors. Incomplete sequencing was indicated by rarefaction of sorted-subset datasets, despite the large sequencing depth. The genetic and exposure-history diversity represented was limited by the small number of donors. Naive subsets generally had larger estimated clonotype richness than memory subsets. Compared with non-shared clonotypes, clonotypes shared by all four sorted-subset donors had higher generation probabilities.

CD8 naive samples were obtained by positive selection for CCR7 among CD45RO-negative cells, yielding a CD45RA+CCR7+ population from which TemRA cells were excluded. Donors were healthy HIV-negative adults with no recently reported acute infections or vaccinations. Only Caucasian adults living in Nashville, Tennessee, USA were represented among the donors. Blood was collected by leukapheresis, and PBMCs were isolated by Ficoll-Histopaque density gradient centrifugation and then cryopreserved in liquid nitrogen vapor phase. Purity and quantity of every magnetically sorted T cell population were checked by analytical flow cytometry. Genomic DNA was isolated from each sorted fraction and quantified by UV absorbance on a Nanodrop 2000c. TCR CDR3 regions were amplified from genomic DNA by multiplex PCR using the deep immunoSEQ assay. Extracted genomic DNA from each cell subset was distributed evenly across all wells of several immunoSEQ 96-well plates, and each plate was treated as a replicate. Each replicate PCR for sorted subsets received 200 ng genomic DNA, equal to about 29,000 T cell genomes. Purified libraries were quantified with a Qubit 3.0 fluorometer, sized on a Bioanalyzer 2100, and re-quantified with the KAPA Library Quantification kit. Each immunoSEQ 96-well plate was sequenced on its own single-read 150-cycle Illumina NextSeq 550 flow cell. Regarding the original processing steps: Because the immunoSEQ output held only junctional sequences and lacked quality scores, the filtering could not match the filtering applied to full-length reads. To assign V/J genes and CDR3, sequences were annotated using PyIR, a Python wrapper for IgBLAST v1.9, with IMGT germline references. Reads were removed for weak V/J assignments (E-value above 1e-6), missing CDR3, stop codons, out-of-frame junctions, or ambiguous translated residues. V3J clonotypes were defined as sequences sharing an identical inferred V gene, J gene, and CDR3 amino acid sequence. The percentage overlap between two repertoires was calculated by dividing the number of shared unique clonotypes by the size of the smaller repertoire. Repertoire richness was assessed with RTK rarefaction, the Chao1 estimator, and Recon v2.1 estimates of unobserved clonotypes. OLGA was used to compute generation probabilities for all TCRbeta clonotypes that the gDNA method yielded from a handful of donors. TCRdb limited this immuneACCESS table to in-frame rearrangements with V and J called. A share of clones is missing; checked studies link under half to unresolved V genes, and the rest is unexplained. Clonal size and the V and J genes are those of that table, whereas D and trimming came from the DNA. For this sample the table gives millions of clones, of which approximately 94% were detected only once. 1.1% of the sample comes from the top ten.

To note about this clone: The specificity of this receptor is unknown. No base quality information exists; no much larger clone differs at one position.

As encoded in the germline V gene, CDR1 is SNHLY while CDR2 is FYNNEI. At the junction V is shortened by 4 bases and J by 5 bases; bases outside the gene matches: 10. The CDR3 sequence holds 15 residues, the cysteine and phenylalanine included. The entry retains the CDR3 DNA only, 45 bases that are in frame from base 1. This clonotype originated in a man in his late teens or twenties in good health. Sequences were obtained from naive CD8+ T cells sorted from blood. This specimen's cell subset or site label, per the study, means: CD45RA+CCR7+. Here the chain combines TRBV2 and TRBJ1-2; the junction holds 7 bases that match TRBD1. The bases read TGTGCCAGCAGTGTGAAGGGGGCAGCCTTTTATGGCTACACCTTC. It is translated as CASSVKGAAFYGYTF.